A single TCR beta chain is shown here with its context. Method: immunoSEQ multiplex PCR; TCRdb's copy keeps in-frame clones and lacks some. The data show under 300,000 clones, about 83% seen once. The sample originates from a study of blood T cell repertoires in COVID-19. This CDR3 contains 15 residues. The germline gives CDR1 MGHRA, CDR2 YSYEKL. Trimming removed 0 bases from V and 11 bases from J, with 17 bases in between. The TCR was taken from a young man who had recovered from COVID-19. The chain is built from TRBV4-1 and TRBJ2-1, with TRBD1 as a possible D gene (5 bases). The specimen sequenced was peripheral blood. CDR3 loop: CASSQDLMDIIQQFF. The CDR3 DNA reads TGCGCCAGCAGCCAAGATCTTATGGACATTATCCAGCAGTTCTTC.